This TCR beta chain comes out of a study of blood T cell repertoires in COVID-19. Overall study: The United States, Italy and Spain supplied acute and convalescent COVID-19 samples. T cells, B-cell-depleted T cells, or PBMCs provided the cDNA or gDNA that served as material.

Authors' data handling: From reference gene primer amplification, estimates of nucleated cell counts were derived. The repertoire was sequenced with immunoSEQ multiplex PCR; TCRdb's copy has only in-frame clones and lacks some. V and J calls plus clone size are reproduced from that table; the DNA served to infer D and trimming. The sample carries 250,000 or so clones, just under 85% recorded once. This clone was detected only once. V was pared by 1 base and J by 1 base, with 3 bases of the junction left unmatched. Germline loops: CDR1 SGHAT, CDR2 FQNNGV. This CDR3 region has 16 residues. This chain joins TRBV11-2 and TRBJ2-1; 8 bases are shared with TRBD2. This receptor was obtained from a man older than 75 with acute or convalescent COVID-19. The sample was peripheral blood. CDR3 in DNA: TGTGCCAGCAGCTTAGGGCGCGGGAGGTCCTACAATGAGCAGTTCTTC. The encoded protein is CASSLGRGRSYNEQFF.